Below are 25 T cell receptor beta chains sequenced from a single sample in a study of beta chain features in type 1 diabetes. Expressed TCRB transcripts were sequenced because the isolated RNA had all been reverse transcribed beforehand. Assay: immunoSEQ multiplex PCR; the TCRdb copy retains only in-frame clones and omits some. Among more than 140,000 clones, 9% to 10% were seen once, and the ten largest hold 0.55% to 0.75%. The sample comprised central memory CD4+ T cells from blood. The source of these receptors is a woman in her thirties or forties in good health.

The sample holds a few counts of this clone. The V and J genes are TRBV15 and TRBJ1-1; 8 bases line up with TRBD1. The length of the CDR3 is 16 residues. The junction had 9 bases not matched to a gene; V was cut back by 5 bases and J by 1 base. CDR1 LNHNV and CDR2 YYDKDF come from the germline V gene (reference sequence). Here the CDR3 reads CATSPYGTGWNTEAFF. For the CDR3, the DNA is TGTGCCACCAGCCCTTATGGGACAGGCTGGAACACTGAAGCTTTCTTT.

This chain links TRBV11-1 with TRBJ1-1, with D perhaps TRBD1 (5 bases). Germline CDR1 is SGHAT and CDR2 is FQDESV (reference sequence). This CDR3 is 15 amino acids long. Trimming stripped 5 bases from V and 0 bases from J, with 13 bases between. This chain's CDR3 is CASSAGSTVNTEAFF. CDR3 in DNA: TGTGCCAGCAGCGCGGGATCGACAGTGAACACTGAAGCTTTCTTT.

J is TRBJ2-7 and V is TRBV28; D remains ambiguous. V lost 8 bases and J 4 bases, leaving 15 bases between the germline ends. This CDR3 contains 13 residues. Germline CDR1 is MDHEN and CDR2 is SYDVKM. The CDR3 nucleotides read TGTGCCAGCGGCAAGATACACACATACGAGCAGTACTTC. Protein: CASGKIHTYEQYF.

This clone was seen a handful of times. This rearrangement joins TRBV4-3 to TRBJ2-5; 7 bases align to TRBD2. Germline CDR1 LGHNA, CDR2 YSLEER. CDR3 size: 17 residues. V lost 4 bases, J lost 1 base, and 12 bases stayed unmatched. The DNA of the CDR3 is TGCGCCAGCAGCCCCATGCTGATCGGGGGGTTCCAAGAGACCCAGTACTTC. Translating gives CASSPMLIGGFQETQYF.

At least ten counts were recorded for this clone. The chain recombines TRBV11-2 with TRBJ2-5; a possible D gene is TRBD1 (5 bases). The CDR3 has 13 amino acids. V gave up 4 bases and J gave up 4 bases, with 10 bases separating them. The germline gives CDR1 SGHAT, CDR2 FQNNGV. This CDR3 reads CASSSDTIETQYF. Written as DNA, the CDR3 is TGTGCCAGCAGCTCGGACACGATAGAGACCCAGTACTTC.

The chain combines TRBV4-3 with TRBJ2-1, with 10 bases lining up with TRBD2. Trimming cost V 3 bases and J 13 bases; bases outside gene matches: 12. There are 15 residues in the CDR3. The germline V gene encodes CDR1 LGHNA and CDR2 YSLEER. The CDR3 DNA is TGCGCCAGCAGCCAGGCTGGGGCTAGCGGGGGCCGACAGTTCTTC. It encodes CASSQAGASGGRQFF.

The CDR3 DNA is TGTGCCAGCTCCCGGTTGAGGAACACCGGGGAGCTGTTTTTT. It translates to CASSRLRNTGELFF. The V and J genes are TRBV14 and TRBJ2-2; no firm D call. Trimming pared 8 bases from V and 1 base from J, leaving 11 bases between. Germline V gene sequence: CDR1 SGHDN, CDR2 FVKESK. The CDR3 runs to 14 residues.

As DNA, the CDR3 is TGTGCCATCAGCGAAGGACAGGGGGGTAGTCAGCCCCAGCATTTT. Translation gives CAISEGQGGSQPQHF. V is TRBV10-3 and J is TRBJ1-5; TRBD1 aligns across 10 bases. CDR1 is ENHRY and CDR2 is SYGVKD in the germline V gene. J gave up 6 bases and V 6 bases, and 8 bases lay outside the gene matches. The CDR3 extends over 15 amino acids.

The chain couples TRBV6-1 to TRBJ1-1; D is ambiguous. From germline, CDR1 is MNHNS and CDR2 SASEGT. CDR3 size: 11 residues. V was cut by 6 bases and J by 4 bases, with 6 bases left in between. The CDR3 loop is CASRARTEAFF. As DNA, the CDR3 is TGTGCCAGCAGAGCCCGCACTGAAGCTTTCTTT.

The chain is built from TRBV7-7 and TRBJ2-1, with TRBD2 matching over 12 bases. The V and J ends lost 5 bases and 9 bases, in that order; junction bases with no gene match: 5. Per germline, CDR1 SSHAT and CDR2 FNYEAQ (reference sequence). This CDR3 region has 14 residues. CDR3 protein: CASSRLAGAGEQFF. In DNA, the CDR3 is TGTGCCAGCAGCCGACTAGCGGGGGCTGGTGAGCAGTTCTTC.

This clone was observed many times. The gene calls are TRBV29-1 and TRBJ2-5; D remains unclear. V lost 8 bases and J 2 bases, leaving 12 bases between the germline ends. The CDR3 totals 12 residues. The V gene's germline CDR1 is SQVTM and CDR2 ANQGSEA. The CDR3 bases are TGCAGCCTCCGAGACGGGCAAGAGACCCAGTACTTC. It translates to CSLRDGQETQYF.

V usage is TRBV19 and J usage is TRBJ1-2; D is unresolved. The V end lost 4 bases, the J end lost 6 bases, and 12 bases lay between the germline ends. CDR1 is LNHDA and CDR2 is SQIVND in the germline V gene (reference sequence). CDR3 length equals 13 residues. CDR3 nucleotides: TGTGCCAGTAGTAAAAATCGGAGGGATGGCTACACCTTC. Encoded protein: CASSKNRRDGYTF.

Comments on this clone: One end of the junction varies from germline; a read error may be responsible. The genes are TRBV7-7 and TRBJ1-1; D is perhaps TRBD1 (5 bases). The CDR3 is made up of 13 amino acids. CDR1 is SSHAT and CDR2 is FNYEAQ in the germline V gene (reference sequence). CDR3 in amino acids: CASSPDLGREAFF. The DNA of the CDR3 is TGTGCTAGCAGCCCCGATCTGGGGCGCGAAGCTTTCTTT. Looking up the rest from reference TRBV7-7 and TRBJ1-1 gives the full variable domain: GAGVSQSPRYKVTKRGQDVTLRCDPISSHATLYWYQQALGQGPEFLTYFNYEAQPDKSGLPSDRFSAERPEGSISTLTIQRTEQRDSAMYRCASSPDLGREAFFGQGTRLTVV.

This clone was counted only a few times. The gene calls are TRBV27 and TRBJ1-2; 9 nucleotides line up with TRBD1. Per germline, CDR1 MNHEY and CDR2 SMNVEV (reference sequence). V lost 5 bases, J lost 4 bases, and 8 bases stayed unmatched. CDR3 size: 15 residues. CDR3: CASSKKDRGGYGYTF. In nucleotides, the CDR3 is TGTGCCAGCAGTAAAAAGGACAGGGGAGGCTATGGCTACACCTTC.

V usage is TRBV2 and J usage is TRBJ2-5; 7 bases match TRBD1. J lost 5 bases, V lost 5 bases, and 8 bases had no gene match. Germline lookup yields CDR1 SNHLY and CDR2 FYNNEI. This CDR3 is 14 amino acids long. This CDR3 reads CASSRVGQLETQYF. DNA of the CDR3: TGTGCCAGCAGTCGGGTGGGACAGTTGGAGACCCAGTACTTC.

V gene TRBV9 combines with J gene TRBJ2-3; D remains ambiguous. The V end was cut by 0 bases, the J end by 2 bases, with 7 bases between. Germline CDR1 SGDLS, CDR2 YYNGEE. This CDR3 is built from 14 residues. The CDR3 coding sequence is TGTGCCAGCAGCGTAGACGGTTACACAGATACGCAGTATTTT. This translates into CASSVDGYTDTQYF. Full variable domain (missing parts from reference TRBV9 and TRBJ2-3): DSGVTQTPKHLITATGQRVTLRCSPRSGDLSVYWYQQSLDQGLQFLIQYYNGEERAKGNILERFSAQQFPDLHSELNLSSLELGDSALYFCASSVDGYTDTQYFGPGTRLTVL.

The J gene is TRBJ2-7, the V gene TRBV27; 7 nucleotides match TRBD1. CDR1 MNHEY and CDR2 SMNVEV come from the germline V gene (reference sequence). With V trimmed by 6 bases and J by 3 bases, 8 bases remained unmatched. CDR3 length: 14 residues. CDR3 DNA sequence: TGTGCCAGCAGGGATTTAGACAGGGTCTACGAGCAGTACTTC. The encoded protein is CASRDLDRVYEQYF.

This clone was seen more than once but under ten times. The V and J genes are TRBV12-5 and TRBJ2-5; 8 bases agree with TRBD2. CDR1 is LGHNT and CDR2 is FRNRAP in the germline V gene. J was trimmed by 1 base and V by 2 bases; bases with no gene match: 6. This CDR3 has 16 amino acids. The CDR3 is CASGLPLAGSQETQYF. CDR3 coding DNA: TGTGCTAGTGGTTTGCCGTTAGCGGGGTCCCAAGAGACCCAGTACTTC.

Here the CDR3 DNA reads TGTGCCAGTAGTTGGGGGGGCCGCGGCACCGGGGAGCTGTTTTTT. Encoded protein: CASSWGGRGTGELFF. This chain connects TRBV19 to TRBJ2-2; D might be TRBD2 (7 bases). This CDR3 spans 15 amino acids. V was cut by 5 bases and J by 4 bases, with 14 bases left in between. Germline CDR1 and CDR2: LNHDA and SQIVND (reference sequence).

This clone appeared a few times. The chain employs TRBV5-6 and TRBJ2-1, with D possibly TRBD1 on 5 matching bases. With 5 bases removed from V and 3 bases from J, the gap between germline ends came to 15 bases. The CDR3 spans 15 residues. The germline CDR1 and CDR2 sequences are SGHDT and YYEEEE. The CDR3 here is CASSSGPDNYNEQFF. The CDR3 bases are TGTGCCAGCAGTTCGGGTCCGGACAACTACAATGAGCAGTTCTTC. Drawing the rest from reference TRBV5-6 and TRBJ2-1, the complete variable domain is DAGVTQSPTHLIKTRGQQVTLRCSPKSGHDTVSWYQQALGQGPQFIFQYYEEEERQRGNFPDRFSGHQFPNYSSELNVNALLLGDSALYLCASSSGPDNYNEQFFGPGTRLTVL.

V is TRBV10-3 and J is TRBJ1-3; 10 nucleotides match TRBD1. CDR3 length equals 16 residues. Germline V gene lookup returns CDR1 ENHRY and CDR2 SYGVKD. J gave up 0 bases and V 4 bases, and 3 bases lay outside the gene matches. CDR3 sequence: CAISGTGGTSGNTIYF. The DNA for the CDR3 is TGTGCCATCAGTGGGACAGGGGGAACCTCTGGAAACACCATATATTTT.

The chain has TRBV5-1 and TRBJ1-1; TRBD1 matches at 7 bases. The CDR3 runs to 14 residues. After removal of 3 bases from V and 1 base from J, the junction contained 3 bases not matched to a gene. Germline CDR1 SGHRS, CDR2 YFSETQ. The DNA for the CDR3 is TGCGCCAGCAGCTGGGGACAGAAGAACACTGAAGCTTTCTTT. This translates into CASSWGQKNTEAFF.

This clone has just a few counts. The J gene is TRBJ2-5, the V gene TRBV5-4; TRBD1 aligns across 7 bases. The length of the CDR3 is 14 residues. Per germline, CDR1 SGHNT and CDR2 YYREEE (reference sequence). The junction had 9 bases not matched to a gene; V was cut back by 5 bases and J by 5 bases. Written as DNA, the CDR3 is TGTGCCAGCAGTCCGAGGGACAGTCGGGAGACCCAGTACTTC. Translation gives CASSPRDSRETQYF.

The J gene is TRBJ1-6, the V gene TRBV2; D might be TRBD1 (6 bases). V gave up 8 bases and J gave up 7 bases, with 18 bases separating them. Germline V gene sequence: CDR1 SNHLY, CDR2 FYNNEI. The CDR3 runs to 15 residues. The CDR3 DNA reads TGTGCCAGCCGGGACATCCCCAGGGGAAATTCACCCCTCCACTTT. Its translation: CASRDIPRGNSPLHF.

The chain links TRBV2 to TRBJ2-7, with TRBD1 matching over 11 bases. CDR3 size: 15 residues. Germline V gene sequence: CDR1 SNHLY, CDR2 FYNNEI. Trimming at V came to 6 bases and at J to 1 base, leaving 5 bases not matched to a gene. The CDR3 DNA reads TGTGCCAGCAGGGAGGACAGGGGGCGTTCCTACGAGCAGTACTTC. The encoded protein is CASREDRGRSYEQYF.